This entry describes one TCR beta chain. The germline gives CDR1 SGHAT, CDR2 FQDESV (reference sequence). V was cut by 2 bases and J by 9 bases, with 18 bases left in between. This CDR3 has 15 residues. The data derive from a study of blood T cells in healthy people across ages. Whole-study context: For every two T cells, template switching captured about one barcoded beta molecule.

No fewer than 6.5 million PBMCs went into each sample. Through a sample-barcoded 5' primer and a J-beta primer mix, a second PCR was run for roughly 6 to 12 cycles. No fewer than 3 million CDR3-containing paired-end reads came from each sample. TCRdb re-analysed the 5' RACE reads in MiXCR, keeping a single row per CDR3 protein. The sample includes around 780,000 distinct CDR3 sequences, roughly 50% of them seen just once. The chain combines TRBV11-1 with TRBJ2-3; D possibly corresponds to TRBD2 (5 bases). The sample was blood. This clonotype was obtained from a man aged 35-49 years in good health. The CDR3 loop is CASSLTSTLDWTQYF. The DNA of the CDR3 is TGTGCCAGCAGCTTAACATCTACACTGGACTGGACGCAGTATTTT.